The rows below give T cell receptor beta chains drawn from one sample of a study of human T cells and chemical hapten exposure. One entry per CDR3 protein results from TCRdb running MiXCR on the RACE reads. The sample includes around 300,000 distinct CDR3 sequences, approximately 7.5% seen only once; the top ten take more than 0.95%. This sample comprised whole blood, obtained in connection with sensitization to the hapten diphenylcyclopropenone (DPC). The receptor set was obtained from a man aged 18-30 years with alopecia areata. Some clones in this sample may be carry-over from other donors' samples. The CDR3 runs from the conserved cysteine through the conserved F or W. The order of the fields is V gene, D gene, CDR3 length, clone size, J gene, CDR3 DNA, CDR3 protein. The D gene is left open where the match is weak. Not all rows give a size; the values are once, few, many and, for expanded clones, a class.

V gene: TRBV12-3/TRBV12-4
D gene: -
CDR3 length: 14
clone size: few
J gene: TRBJ2-7
CDR3 DNA: TGTGCCAGCAGTCTGACACCCGCACCTTACGAGCAGTACTTC
CDR3 protein: CASSLTPAPYEQYF

V gene: TRBV6-2/TRBV6-3
D gene: TRBD2
CDR3 length: 20
clone size: few
J gene: TRBJ2-1
CDR3 DNA: TGTGCCAGCAGTTCCCGGGGACTAGCGGGGCAACCTTTCTCCTACAATGAGCAGTTCTTC
CDR3 protein: CASSSRGLAGQPFSYNEQFF

V gene: TRBV7-9
D gene: TRBD1
CDR3 length: 15
clone size: -
J gene: TRBJ1-1
CDR3 DNA: TGTGCCAGCAGCCAACTACAGGGGGCAGGATCTGAAGCTTTCTTT
CDR3 protein: CASSQLQGAGSEAFF

V gene: TRBV5-1
D gene: -
CDR3 length: 14
clone size: many
J gene: TRBJ1-6
CDR3 DNA: TGCGCCAGCAGCTTGGTGGGGGCTGATTCACCCCTCCACTTT
CDR3 protein: CASSLVGADSPLHF

V gene: TRBV6-2/TRBV6-3
D gene: TRBD1
CDR3 length: 15
clone size: few
J gene: TRBJ2-2
CDR3 DNA: TGTGCCAGCAGAAGTGACAGGGCGAACACCGGGGAGCTGTTTTTT
CDR3 protein: CASRSDRANTGELFF

V gene: TRBV5-6
D gene: -
CDR3 length: 15
clone size: few
J gene: TRBJ2-4
CDR3 DNA: TGTGCCAGCAGCATTAGGGTATTGGACAAAAACATTCAGTACTTC
CDR3 protein: CASSIRVLDKNIQYF

V gene: TRBV21-1
D gene: -
CDR3 length: 16
clone size: few
J gene: TRBJ2-1
CDR3 DNA: TGTGCCAGCAGCAAAACTAGCGGGGGGCTGTACAATGAGCAGTTCTTC
CDR3 protein: CASSKTSGGLYNEQFF

V gene: TRBV28
D gene: -
CDR3 length: 15
clone size: -
J gene: TRBJ2-7
CDR3 DNA: TGTGCCAGCAGTGGGCAGACCGGGATTATCTACGAGCAGTACTTC
CDR3 protein: CASSGQTGIIYEQYF

V gene: TRBV12-3/TRBV12-4
D gene: TRBD1
CDR3 length: 15
clone size: many
J gene: TRBJ1-2
CDR3 DNA: TGTGCCAGCAGCCCCCTTCCGGGACAGGGGTATGGCTACACCTTC
CDR3 protein: CASSPLPGQGYGYTF

V gene: TRBV20-1
D gene: TRBD1
CDR3 length: 13
clone size: -
J gene: TRBJ1-1
CDR3 DNA: TGCAGTGCTAGGACCACAGGGGCAAGGGGGGCTTTCTTT
CDR3 protein: CSARTTGARGAFF

V gene: TRBV12-3/TRBV12-4
D gene: -
CDR3 length: 14
clone size: many
J gene: TRBJ1-3
CDR3 DNA: TGTGCCAGCAGTTTTGGGCTCTATGGAAACACCATATATTTT
CDR3 protein: CASSFGLYGNTIYF

V gene: TRBV25-1
D gene: TRBD1
CDR3 length: 15
clone size: -
J gene: TRBJ1-1
CDR3 DNA: TGTGCCAGCAGGTCCCAAGGACAGGGGAACACTGAAGCTTTCTTT
CDR3 protein: CASRSQGQGNTEAFF

V gene: TRBV27
D gene: TRBD1
CDR3 length: 16
clone size: -
J gene: TRBJ1-4
CDR3 DNA: TGTGCCAGCAGCAGTTGGTCGGGACAGGGGGGCGAAAAACTGTTTTTT
CDR3 protein: CASSSWSGQGGEKLFF

V gene: TRBV27
D gene: -
CDR3 length: 13
clone size: many
J gene: TRBJ1-5
CDR3 DNA: TGTGCCAGCAGTTTATCAACCAATCAGCCCCAGCATTTT
CDR3 protein: CASSLSTNQPQHF

V gene: TRBV7-2
D gene: TRBD2
CDR3 length: 14
clone size: many
J gene: TRBJ2-1
CDR3 DNA: TGTGCCAGCAGCTTACTGCGGGGGGGGGTTGAGCAGTTCTTC
CDR3 protein: CASSLLRGGVEQFF

V gene: TRBV12-3/TRBV12-4
D gene: -
CDR3 length: 15
clone size: -
J gene: TRBJ1-4
CDR3 DNA: TGTGCCAGCAGCAGGAGCGGCTCCAGGGGTGCAAAACTGTTTTTT
CDR3 protein: CASSRSGSRGAKLFF

V gene: TRBV15
D gene: -
CDR3 length: 14
clone size: many
J gene: TRBJ1-5
CDR3 DNA: TGTGCCACCAGCAGTTCAAATGGGAATCAGCCCCAGCATTTT
CDR3 protein: CATSSSNGNQPQHF

V gene: TRBV9
D gene: TRBD2
CDR3 length: 16
clone size: -
J gene: TRBJ2-1
CDR3 DNA: TGTGCCAGCAGCGTAGAGTGGGGACTAGCGGGGCGCGAGCAGTTCTTC
CDR3 protein: CASSVEWGLAGREQFF

V gene: TRBV7-8
D gene: -
CDR3 length: 18
clone size: -
J gene: TRBJ2-2
CDR3 DNA: TGTGCCAGCAGCTTAAGGACCGAGGACTATACCAACACCGGGGAGCTGTTTTTT
CDR3 protein: CASSLRTEDYTNTGELFF

V gene: TRBV12-3/TRBV12-4
D gene: -
CDR3 length: 9
clone size: -
J gene: TRBJ2-4
CDR3 DNA: TGTGCCAGCAGTTTGCCTAGGTACTTC
CDR3 protein: CASSLPRYF